Listed below are T cell receptor beta chains from one sample, sequenced in a study of blood T cell repertoires in COVID-19. Measured with immunoSEQ multiplex PCR; TCRdb has only the in-frame clones, and not every one. The table has fewer than 200,000 clones, under 85% seen once; the top ten hold 1% to 1.5%. Sequencing was performed on peripheral blood. These receptors were collected from a man aged 60 to 75 who had recovered from COVID-19. CDR3s leave out the opening cysteine and the closing phenylalanine or tryptophan.

v_call	j_call	cdr3_aa
TRBV2	TRBJ2-7	ASRTGTGGNYEQY
TRBV3-1/TRBV3-2	TRBJ2-3	ASSQGGGPDTQY
TRBV7-3	TRBJ2-1	ASSGTGGINEQF
TRBV2	TRBJ1-5	ASTPGSFDQPQH
TRBV5-1	TRBJ1-1	ASSLGTEMMNTEAF
TRBV7-3	TRBJ2-2	ASSWTSNTGELF
TRBV27	TRBJ2-7	ASSFVGGKGAGEQY
TRBV7-2	TRBJ1-1	ASRKGQDTEAF
TRBV6-5	TRBJ2-1	ASRGLGLYNEQF
TRBV5-6	TRBJ1-6	ASSLGTGQSGSPLH
TRBV12-5	TRBJ2-3	ASALGTTSTDTQY
TRBV19	TRBJ2-1	ASMSTGVWGEQF
TRBV27	TRBJ1-1	ASSFPGGTEAF
TRBV27	TRBJ2-5	ASSPGGFQETQY
TRBV28	TRBJ2-1	ASSPMTSGAYNEQF
TRBV12-3/TRBV12-4	TRBJ1-1	ASSLHRAGVAF
TRBV9	TRBJ1-5	ASSSRTATSNQPQH
TRBV3-1/TRBV3-2	TRBJ1-4	ASSQTGQGLEKLF
TRBV2	TRBJ1-4	ASSRQGVVTNEKLF
TRBV7-9	TRBJ2-7	ASSFSGSGDYEQY
TRBV4-3	TRBJ1-1	ASSLGRRDTEAF
TRBV27	TRBJ1-6	ASRTNRDSISLNSPLH
TRBV7-2	TRBJ1-2	ASSQATVKNYGYT
TRBV11-2	TRBJ1-3	ASSRGQGIGNTIY
TRBV19	TRBJ1-3	ASSPRPGGAGNTIY
TRBV6-5	TRBJ2-1	ASSSEQGSSYNEQF
TRBV6-5	TRBJ1-1	ASRWTGRDTEAF
TRBV11-3	TRBJ2-1	ASSYQGGLADEQF
TRBV7-2	TRBJ2-1	ASSSLAGEGEQF
TRBV12-3/TRBV12-4	TRBJ1-4	ASSFRGWEKLF
TRBV7-8	TRBJ2-2	ASSATWGGRTGELF
TRBV6-2/TRBV6-3	TRBJ2-1	ASSYSGLAPNEQF
TRBV6-5	TRBJ1-2	ATRKTVSDGYT
TRBV6-5	TRBJ2-2	ASSWGGSGELF
TRBV7-9	TRBJ1-2	ASSFTQASTSYGYT
TRBV27	TRBJ2-3	ASSSGLAGTRTDTQY
TRBV6-6	TRBJ1-3	ASSSLSGNTIY
TRBV7-3	TRBJ2-3	ASSPGTSGGSRTDTQY
TRBV24-1	TRBJ2-5	ATSDSGLAGGETQY
TRBV4-1	TRBJ1-2	ASSQNRVGGYT
TRBV6-5	TRBJ2-3	ASSSGTGVTDTQY
TRBV7-3	TRBJ2-1	ASSFPTSGGAGEQF
TRBV24-1	TRBJ2-1	ATSPQTSSYNEQF
TRBV11-2	TRBJ2-7	ASSLGLAKTYEQY
TRBV9	TRBJ1-1	ASTRVGTEAF
TRBV7-2	TRBJ2-7	ASSLDRDHEQY